This section outlines one T cell receptor beta chain sequence together with its context. Its antigen remains unidentified. The data were obtained in a study of cytomegalovirus exposure and HLA in healthy donors. Study-level background: In a later analysis, it was reported that the 110 or so validation repertoires had been produced on the same platform as the 700 or so repertoires belonging to the first cohort.

With 4 bases clipped from V and 4 bases from J, the junction kept 9 bases outside the gene matches. The length of the CDR3 is 15 residues. CDR1 is SGDLS and CDR2 is YYNGEE in the germline V gene. Whole-study results and caveats: Approximately 160 TCR beta chains were listed as cytomegalovirus-associated.

Clones were read by immunoSEQ multiplex PCR, and TCRdb kept only the in-frame ones, dropping some. In the table there are fewer than 200,000 clones, around nine tenths of which are singletons. The sequenced sample was PBMCs. The rearrangement joins TRBV9 to TRBJ1-2; TRBD1 aligns across 8 bases. This sequence originates from a man aged 25 to 40 in good health and CMV-seropositive. The CDR3 DNA reads as TGTGCCAGCAGCTTCCGACAGGGGCAGGCCTATGGCTACACCTTC. This gives the protein CASSFRQGQAYGYTF.